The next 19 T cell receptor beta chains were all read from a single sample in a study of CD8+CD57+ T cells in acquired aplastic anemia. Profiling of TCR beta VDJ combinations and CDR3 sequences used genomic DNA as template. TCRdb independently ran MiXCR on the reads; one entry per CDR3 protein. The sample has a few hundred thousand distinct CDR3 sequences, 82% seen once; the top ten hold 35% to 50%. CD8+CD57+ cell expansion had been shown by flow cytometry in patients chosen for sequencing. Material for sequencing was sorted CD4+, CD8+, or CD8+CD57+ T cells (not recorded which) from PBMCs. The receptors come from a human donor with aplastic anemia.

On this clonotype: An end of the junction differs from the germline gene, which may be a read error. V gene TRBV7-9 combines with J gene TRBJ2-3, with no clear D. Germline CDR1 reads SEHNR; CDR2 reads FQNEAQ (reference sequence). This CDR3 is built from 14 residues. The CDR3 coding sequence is TGTGCCTGGAGCCTTGGTAGACTTTACAATGAGCAGTTTTTT. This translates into CAWSLGRLYNEQFF.

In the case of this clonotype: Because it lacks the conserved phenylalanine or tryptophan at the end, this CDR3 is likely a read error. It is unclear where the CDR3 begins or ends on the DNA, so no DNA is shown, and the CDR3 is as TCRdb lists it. This chain's CDR3 is CASHCHTDGPAL. The chain recombines TRBV7-8 with TRBJ2-5; TRBD2, as called in the table, went unchecked against the DNA. The CDR3 contains 12 residues when both ends are counted. Germline-derived CDR1 and CDR2 are SGHVS and FQNEAQ.

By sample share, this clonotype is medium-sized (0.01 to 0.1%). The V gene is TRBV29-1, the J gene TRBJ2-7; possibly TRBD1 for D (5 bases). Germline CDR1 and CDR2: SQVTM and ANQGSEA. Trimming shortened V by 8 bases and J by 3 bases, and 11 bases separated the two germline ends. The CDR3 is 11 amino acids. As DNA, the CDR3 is TGCAGCTTTTCCGACAGCTACGAGCAGTACTTC. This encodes CSFSDSYEQYF.

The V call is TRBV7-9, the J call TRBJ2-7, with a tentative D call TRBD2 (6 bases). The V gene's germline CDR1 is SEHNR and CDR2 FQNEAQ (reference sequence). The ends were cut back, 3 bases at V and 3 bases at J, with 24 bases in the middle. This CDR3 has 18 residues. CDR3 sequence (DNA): TGTGCCAGCAGCTTTCAAAGAGGCGGGACGGCCGATTACTACGAGCAGTACGTC. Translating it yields CASSFQRGGTADYYEQYV.

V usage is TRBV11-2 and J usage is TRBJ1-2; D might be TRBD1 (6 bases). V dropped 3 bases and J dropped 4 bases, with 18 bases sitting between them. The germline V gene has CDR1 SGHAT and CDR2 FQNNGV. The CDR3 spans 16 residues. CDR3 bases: TGTGCCAGCAGCTTGTTACAGGGACCATCGGCCTATGGCTACACCTTC. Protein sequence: CASSLLQGPSAYGYTF.

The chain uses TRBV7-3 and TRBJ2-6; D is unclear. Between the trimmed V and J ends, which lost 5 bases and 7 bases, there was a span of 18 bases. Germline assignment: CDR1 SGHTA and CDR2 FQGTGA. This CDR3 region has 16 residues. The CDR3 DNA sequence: TGTGCCAGCAGCCCAGCACCTACACACTGTGCCAACGTCCTGACTTTC. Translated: CASSPAPTHCANVLTF.

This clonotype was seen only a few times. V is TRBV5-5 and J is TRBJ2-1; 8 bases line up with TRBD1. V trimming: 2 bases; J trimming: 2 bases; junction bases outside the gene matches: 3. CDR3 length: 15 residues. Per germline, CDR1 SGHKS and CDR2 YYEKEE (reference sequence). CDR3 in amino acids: CASSLGTGAYNEQFF. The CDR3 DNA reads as TGTGCCAGCAGCTTAGGGACAGGAGCCTACAATGAGCAGTTCTTC.

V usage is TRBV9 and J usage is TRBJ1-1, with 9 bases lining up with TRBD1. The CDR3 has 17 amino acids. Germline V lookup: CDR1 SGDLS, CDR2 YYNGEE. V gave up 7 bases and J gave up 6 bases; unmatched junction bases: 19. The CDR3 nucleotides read TGTGCCAGCGGCGGGGCAGGGGGACAGGGAGGAAATGCTGAAGCTTTCTTT. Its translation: CASGGAGGQGGNAEAFF.

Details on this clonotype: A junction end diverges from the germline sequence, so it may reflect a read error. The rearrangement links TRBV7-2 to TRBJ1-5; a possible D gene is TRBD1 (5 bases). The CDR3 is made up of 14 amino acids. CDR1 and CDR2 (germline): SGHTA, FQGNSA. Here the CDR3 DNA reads TGTGCCAGCAGCCTCGCGGGGCTAGTCACCGGGGAGCTGTTT. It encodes CASSLAGLVTGELF.

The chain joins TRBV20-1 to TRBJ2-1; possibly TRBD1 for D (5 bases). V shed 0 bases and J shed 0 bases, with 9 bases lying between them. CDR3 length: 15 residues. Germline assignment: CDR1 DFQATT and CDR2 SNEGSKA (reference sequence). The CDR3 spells CSARDRDRSYNEQFF. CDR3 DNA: TGCAGTGCTAGAGACAGGGATCGCTCCTACAATGAGCAGTTCTTC.

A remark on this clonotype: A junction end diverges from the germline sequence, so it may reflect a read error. The CDR3 sequence: CASSVASLPDSRYSF. For the CDR3, the DNA is TGTGCCAGCAGCGTCGCGTCCCTTCCCGATTCGCGCTATTCCTTC. This chain joins TRBV2 and TRBJ1-2; D gene uncertain. The CDR3 spans 15 residues. Germline CDR1 and CDR2: SNHLY and FYNNEI.

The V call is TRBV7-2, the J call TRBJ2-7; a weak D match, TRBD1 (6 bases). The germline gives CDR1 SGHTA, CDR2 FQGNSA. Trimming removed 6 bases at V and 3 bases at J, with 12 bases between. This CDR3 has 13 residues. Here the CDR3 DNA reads TGTGCCAGCAGTCATGGGGGCGTCTACGAGCAGTACTTC. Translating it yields CASSHGGVYEQYF.

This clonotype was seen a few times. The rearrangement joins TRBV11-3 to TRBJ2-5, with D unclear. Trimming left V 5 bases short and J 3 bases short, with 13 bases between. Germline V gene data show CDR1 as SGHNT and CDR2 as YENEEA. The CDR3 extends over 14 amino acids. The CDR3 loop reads CASSRDFTEETQYF. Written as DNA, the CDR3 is TGTGCCAGCAGCAGGGATTTCACAGAAGAGACCCAGTACTTC.

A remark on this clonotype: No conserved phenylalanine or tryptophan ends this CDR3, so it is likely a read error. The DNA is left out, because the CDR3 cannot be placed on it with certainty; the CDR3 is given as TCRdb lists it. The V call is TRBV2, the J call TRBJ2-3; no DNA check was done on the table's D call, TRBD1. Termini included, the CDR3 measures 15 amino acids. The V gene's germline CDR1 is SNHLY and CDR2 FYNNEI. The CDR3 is CASGVGGTDTHTFDP.

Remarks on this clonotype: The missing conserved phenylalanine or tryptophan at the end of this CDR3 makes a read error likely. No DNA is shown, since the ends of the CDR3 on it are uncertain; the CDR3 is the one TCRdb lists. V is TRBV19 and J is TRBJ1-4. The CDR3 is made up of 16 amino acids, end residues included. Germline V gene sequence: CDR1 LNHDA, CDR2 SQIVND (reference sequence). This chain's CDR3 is CASSIAGRALNEQLFV.

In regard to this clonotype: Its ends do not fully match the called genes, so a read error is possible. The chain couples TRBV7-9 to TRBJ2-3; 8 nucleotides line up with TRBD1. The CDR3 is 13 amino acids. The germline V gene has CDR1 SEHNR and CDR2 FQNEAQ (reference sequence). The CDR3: CASSYGRTGGSDF. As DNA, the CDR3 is TGTGCCAGCAGCTATGGAAGAACAGGGGGGAGCGATTTT.

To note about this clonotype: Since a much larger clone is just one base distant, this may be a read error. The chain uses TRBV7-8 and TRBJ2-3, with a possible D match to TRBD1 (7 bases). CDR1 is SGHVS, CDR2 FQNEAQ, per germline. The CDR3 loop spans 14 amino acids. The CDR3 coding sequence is TGTGCCAGCAGCTTAGATCCAGGCGGGACAGCCCTTTCCTTT. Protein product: CASSLDPGGTALSF.

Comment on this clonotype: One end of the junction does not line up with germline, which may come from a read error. CDR3 in amino acids: CASSFACAMNTGELFF. CDR3 DNA sequence: TGTGCCAGCAGCTTTGCATGCGCAATGAACACTGGGGAGCTGTTTTTT. V gene TRBV7-2 combines with J gene TRBJ2-2; D not certain. Germline V gene data show CDR1 as SGHTA and CDR2 as FQGNSA. The CDR3 has 16 residues.

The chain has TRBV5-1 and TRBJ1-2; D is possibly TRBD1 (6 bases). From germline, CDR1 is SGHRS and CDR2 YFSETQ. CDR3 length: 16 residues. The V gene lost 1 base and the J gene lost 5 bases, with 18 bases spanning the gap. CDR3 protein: CASSLSLGGHVYGYTF. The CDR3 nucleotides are TGCGCCAGCAGCTTGTCATTAGGGGGACACGTATATGGCTACACCTTC.